This TCR beta chain was identified in a study of T cell responses to AZD1222 COVID-19 vaccine. TCRdb keeps only in-frame clones here, not all; method: immunoSEQ multiplex PCR. The sample includes tens of thousands of clones, about 89% of them seen just once. The CDR3 covers 13 residues. Trimming left V 6 bases short and J 2 bases short, with 11 bases between. CDR1 and CDR2 from the germline V gene are MNHEY and SMNVEV (reference sequence). The gene calls are TRBV27 and TRBJ2-7; the D is unclear. The sample here was peripheral blood, taken on day 0 of MenACWY control vaccination. The TCR comes from an adult in good health. The CDR3 bases are TGTGCCAGCAGACGCGACCTAGCCTACGAGCAGTACTTC. It specifies CASRRDLAYEQYF.